Described below is a single TCR beta chain sequence and its context. This record belongs to a study of shared T cell receptors in the human thymus. Sequenced by immunoSEQ multiplex PCR; TCRdb stores in-frame clones only, minus some. Of about 730,000 clones listed, approximately 85% were seen once; the top ten hold roughly 0.01%. This CDR3 has 19 residues. Looked up from germline, CDR1 is SQVTM and CDR2 is ANQGSEA. The V gene end was trimmed by 4 bases and the J gene end by 1 base; junction bases not matched to a gene: 21. These data are also associated with another study on human thymus T cells. That paper adds: Finnish infants who were healthy and having corrective surgery for congenital heart defects made up the donors. Resections from corrective heart surgery provided thymus tissue. Gene usage (both V and J) appeared biased in thymic and blood repertoires. A high degree of thymic repertoire overlap among unrelated individuals was reported in related research.

This chain joins TRBV29-1 and TRBJ1-1, with 7 bases fitting TRBD1. Sequenced input: thymocytes. This receptor was taken from a girl in the first two years of life with a congenital heart defect. The CDR3 here is CSVGKGAGMVGISNTEAFF. Written as DNA, the CDR3 is TGCAGCGTTGGGAAGGGGGCAGGGATGGTTGGGATATCGAACACTGAAGCTTTCTTT.